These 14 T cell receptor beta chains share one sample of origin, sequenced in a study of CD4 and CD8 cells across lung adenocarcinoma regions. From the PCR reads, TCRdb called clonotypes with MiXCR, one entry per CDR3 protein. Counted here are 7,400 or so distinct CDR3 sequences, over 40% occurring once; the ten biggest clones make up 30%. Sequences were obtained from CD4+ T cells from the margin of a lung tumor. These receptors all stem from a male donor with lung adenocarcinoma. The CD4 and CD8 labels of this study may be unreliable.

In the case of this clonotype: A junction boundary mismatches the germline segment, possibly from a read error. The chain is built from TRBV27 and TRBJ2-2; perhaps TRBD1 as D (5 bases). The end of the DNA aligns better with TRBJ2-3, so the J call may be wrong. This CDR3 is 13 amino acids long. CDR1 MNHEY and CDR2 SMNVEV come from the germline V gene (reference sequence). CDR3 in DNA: TGTGCCAGCCAGGCTGTGAGCACAGGTACGCAGTATTTT. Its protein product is CASQAVSTGTQYF.

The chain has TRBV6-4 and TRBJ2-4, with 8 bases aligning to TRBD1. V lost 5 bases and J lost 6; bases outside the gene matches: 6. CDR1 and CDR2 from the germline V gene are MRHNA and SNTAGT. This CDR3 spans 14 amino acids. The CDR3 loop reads CASSPGGAGNIQYF. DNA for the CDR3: TGTGCCAGCAGTCCAGGGGGCGCGGGAAACATTCAGTACTTC.

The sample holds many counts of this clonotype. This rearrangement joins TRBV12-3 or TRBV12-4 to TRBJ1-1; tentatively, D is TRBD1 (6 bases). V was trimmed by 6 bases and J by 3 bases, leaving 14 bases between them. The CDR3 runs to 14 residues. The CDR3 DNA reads TGTGCCAGCAGCCTAGGGGCAGGGGACACTGAAGCTTTCTTT. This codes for CASSLGAGDTEAFF.

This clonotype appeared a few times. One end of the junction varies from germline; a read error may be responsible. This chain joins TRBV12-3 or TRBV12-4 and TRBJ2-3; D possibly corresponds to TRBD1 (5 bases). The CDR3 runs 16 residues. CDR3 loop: CASRARGASSTDTQYF. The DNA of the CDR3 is TGTGCCAGCAGGGCCCGTGGGGCCAGTTCCACAGATACCCAGTATTTT.

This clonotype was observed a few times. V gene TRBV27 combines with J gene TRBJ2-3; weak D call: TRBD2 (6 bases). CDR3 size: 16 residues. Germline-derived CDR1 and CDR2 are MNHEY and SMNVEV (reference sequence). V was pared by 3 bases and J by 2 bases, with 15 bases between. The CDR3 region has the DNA TGTGCCAGCAGTTTTTCTAGCGCTAAATTCACAGATACGCAGTATTTT. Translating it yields CASSFSSAKFTDTQYF.

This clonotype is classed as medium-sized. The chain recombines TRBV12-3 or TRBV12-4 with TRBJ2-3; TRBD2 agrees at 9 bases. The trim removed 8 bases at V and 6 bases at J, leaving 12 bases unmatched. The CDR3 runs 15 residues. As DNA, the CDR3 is TGTGCCAGCGAGGAGGCGGGAGGGAAGGGGGATACGCAGTATTTT. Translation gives CASEEAGGKGDTQYF.

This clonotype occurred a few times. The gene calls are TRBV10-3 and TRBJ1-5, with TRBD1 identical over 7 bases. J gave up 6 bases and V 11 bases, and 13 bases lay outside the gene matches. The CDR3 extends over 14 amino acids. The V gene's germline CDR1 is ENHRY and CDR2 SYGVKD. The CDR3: CAASAGTAAQPQHF. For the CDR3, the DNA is TGTGCCGCCTCGGCAGGGACAGCGGCTCAGCCCCAGCATTTT.

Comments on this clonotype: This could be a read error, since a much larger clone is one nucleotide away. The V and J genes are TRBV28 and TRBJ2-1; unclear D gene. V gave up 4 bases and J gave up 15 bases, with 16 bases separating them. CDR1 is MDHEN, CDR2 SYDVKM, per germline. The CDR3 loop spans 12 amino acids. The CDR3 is CASSSTGPPLFF. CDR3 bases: TGTGCCAGCAGTTCTACCGGGCCCCCGTTGTTCTTC.

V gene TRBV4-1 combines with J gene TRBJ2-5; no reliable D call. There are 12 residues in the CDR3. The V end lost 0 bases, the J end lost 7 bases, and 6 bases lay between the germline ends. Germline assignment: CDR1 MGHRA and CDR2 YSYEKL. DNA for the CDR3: TGCGCCAGCAGCCAAGAGTGGGGGACCCAGTACTTC. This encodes CASSQEWGTQYF.

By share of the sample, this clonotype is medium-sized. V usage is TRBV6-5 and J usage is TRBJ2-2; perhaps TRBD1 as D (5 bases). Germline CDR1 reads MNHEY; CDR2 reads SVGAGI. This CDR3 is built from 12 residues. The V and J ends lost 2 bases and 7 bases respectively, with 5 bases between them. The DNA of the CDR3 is TGTGCCAGCAGTTACAGGGGCGGGGAGCTGTTTTTT. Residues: CASSYRGGELFF.

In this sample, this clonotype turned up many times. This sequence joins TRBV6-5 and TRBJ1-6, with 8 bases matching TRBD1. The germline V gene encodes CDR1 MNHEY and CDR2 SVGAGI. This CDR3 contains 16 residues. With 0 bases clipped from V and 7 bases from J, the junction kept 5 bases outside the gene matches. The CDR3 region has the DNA TGTGCCAGCAGTTACTCCATAGGACAGGGCAATTCACCCCTCCACTTT. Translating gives CASSYSIGQGNSPLHF.

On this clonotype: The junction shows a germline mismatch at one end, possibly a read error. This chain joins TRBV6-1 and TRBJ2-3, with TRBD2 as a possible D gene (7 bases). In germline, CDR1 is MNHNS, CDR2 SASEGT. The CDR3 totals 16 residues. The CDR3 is CASRGRGVRAKDTQYF. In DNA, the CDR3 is TGTGCCAGCAGGGGGAGGGGGGTGAGGGCCAAAGATACCCAGTATTTC.

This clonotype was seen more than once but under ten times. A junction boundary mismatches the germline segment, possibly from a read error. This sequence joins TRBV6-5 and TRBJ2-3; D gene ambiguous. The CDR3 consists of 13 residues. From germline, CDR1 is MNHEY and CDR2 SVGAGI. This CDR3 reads CASSSVSKDTQYF. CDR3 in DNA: TGTGCCAGCAGTTCCGTTAGCAAAGATACCCAGTATTTT.

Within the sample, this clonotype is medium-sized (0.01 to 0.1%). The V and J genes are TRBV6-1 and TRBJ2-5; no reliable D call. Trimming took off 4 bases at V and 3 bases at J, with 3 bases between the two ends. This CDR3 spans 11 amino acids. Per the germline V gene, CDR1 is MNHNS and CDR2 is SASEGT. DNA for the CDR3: TGTGCCAGCAGTGTTAAAGAGACCCAGTACTTC. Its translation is CASSVKETQYF.